Listed below are T cell receptor beta chains from one sample, sequenced in a study of T cell responses to AZD1222 COVID-19 vaccine. Measured with immunoSEQ multiplex PCR; TCRdb has only the in-frame clones, and not every one. The sample holds around 180,000 clones; about 91% are singletons and the top ten take 0.49%. Source: peripheral blood, taken on day 0 of AZD1222 vaccination. The receptors shown here come from an adult in good health. The CDR3 runs from the conserved cysteine through the conserved F or W. The order of the fields is CDR3 protein, CDR3 DNA, D gene, clone size, V gene, J gene. D genes are given only for firm matches. A clone size is listed for some rows: how often the clone was seen (once, few, many), or a class if it is expanded.

cdr3_aa: CASSLDFGTGPMNTEAFF
cdr3_nt: TGTGCCAGCAGCTTAGATTTTGGGACAGGGCCCATGAACACTGAAGCTTTCTTT
d_call: TRBD1
clone_size: NA
v_call: TRBV11-2
j_call: TRBJ1-1

cdr3_aa: CASSVQGTYNSPLHF
cdr3_nt: TGTGCCAGCAGCGTTCAGGGGACCTATAATTCACCCCTCCACTTT
d_call: NA
clone_size: NA
v_call: TRBV9
j_call: TRBJ1-6

cdr3_aa: CASSERGGGGEQYF
cdr3_nt: TGTGCCAGCAGCGAGAGGGGAGGGGGAGGCGAGCAGTACTTC
d_call: NA
clone_size: NA
v_call: TRBV9
j_call: TRBJ2-7

cdr3_aa: CASSLYLQPYEQYF
cdr3_nt: TGTGCCAGCAGCTTATACCTGCAGCCCTACGAGCAGTACTTC
d_call: NA
clone_size: few
v_call: TRBV7-3
j_call: TRBJ2-7

cdr3_aa: CASSLRGGESTDTQYF
cdr3_nt: TGTGCCAGCAGTCTACGGGGTGGGGAGAGCACAGATACGCAGTATTTT
d_call: NA
clone_size: NA
v_call: TRBV28
j_call: TRBJ2-3

cdr3_aa: CARSFKSGSYNEQFF
cdr3_nt: TGTGCCAGAAGCTTTAAAAGCGGGAGCTACAATGAGCAGTTCTTC
d_call: TRBD2
clone_size: NA
v_call: TRBV5-3
j_call: TRBJ2-1

cdr3_aa: CASSLNRGQPYNEQFF
cdr3_nt: TGTGCCAGCAGCCTGAACAGGGGGCAGCCCTACAATGAGCAGTTCTTC
d_call: TRBD1
clone_size: NA
v_call: TRBV11-3
j_call: TRBJ2-1

cdr3_aa: CASSGTEAFF
cdr3_nt: TGTGCCAGCAGCGGGACTGAAGCTTTCTTT
d_call: NA
clone_size: NA
v_call: TRBV12-3/TRBV12-4
j_call: TRBJ1-1

cdr3_aa: CASMGSYGYTF
cdr3_nt: TGTGCCAGCATGGGGAGCTATGGCTACACCTTC
d_call: NA
clone_size: NA
v_call: TRBV28
j_call: TRBJ1-2

cdr3_aa: CASTSLAGLREQYF
cdr3_nt: TGTGCCAGCACCTCTCTCGCAGGGTTGAGAGAGCAGTACTTC
d_call: NA
clone_size: NA
v_call: TRBV7-2
j_call: TRBJ2-7

cdr3_aa: CASSSGVNEQYF
cdr3_nt: TGTGCCAGCAGTTCGGGGGTCAACGAGCAGTACTTC
d_call: NA
clone_size: NA
v_call: TRBV6-5
j_call: TRBJ2-7

cdr3_aa: CASSQDPFHPSGGLDEQFF
cdr3_nt: TGCGCCAGCAGCCAAGACCCCTTCCACCCTAGCGGGGGGCTGGATGAGCAGTTCTTC
d_call: TRBD2
clone_size: NA
v_call: TRBV4-1
j_call: TRBJ2-1

cdr3_aa: CASSMSDSYGYTF
cdr3_nt: TGTGCCAGTAGTATGTCGGACAGCTATGGCTACACCTTC
d_call: NA
clone_size: NA
v_call: TRBV19
j_call: TRBJ1-2

cdr3_aa: CASMGSGFSTDTQYF
cdr3_nt: TGCGCCAGCATGGGGAGCGGGTTCAGCACAGATACGCAGTATTTT
d_call: NA
clone_size: NA
v_call: TRBV5-1
j_call: TRBJ2-3

cdr3_aa: CASSLALAASYEQYF
cdr3_nt: TGTGCCAGCAGCTTAGCCTTAGCGGCATCCTACGAGCAGTACTTC
d_call: NA
clone_size: NA
v_call: TRBV7-9
j_call: TRBJ2-7

cdr3_aa: CASRSAGGQETQYF
cdr3_nt: TGCGCCAGCAGATCAGCGGGAGGCCAAGAGACCCAGTACTTC
d_call: TRBD2
clone_size: NA
v_call: TRBV5-1
j_call: TRBJ2-5